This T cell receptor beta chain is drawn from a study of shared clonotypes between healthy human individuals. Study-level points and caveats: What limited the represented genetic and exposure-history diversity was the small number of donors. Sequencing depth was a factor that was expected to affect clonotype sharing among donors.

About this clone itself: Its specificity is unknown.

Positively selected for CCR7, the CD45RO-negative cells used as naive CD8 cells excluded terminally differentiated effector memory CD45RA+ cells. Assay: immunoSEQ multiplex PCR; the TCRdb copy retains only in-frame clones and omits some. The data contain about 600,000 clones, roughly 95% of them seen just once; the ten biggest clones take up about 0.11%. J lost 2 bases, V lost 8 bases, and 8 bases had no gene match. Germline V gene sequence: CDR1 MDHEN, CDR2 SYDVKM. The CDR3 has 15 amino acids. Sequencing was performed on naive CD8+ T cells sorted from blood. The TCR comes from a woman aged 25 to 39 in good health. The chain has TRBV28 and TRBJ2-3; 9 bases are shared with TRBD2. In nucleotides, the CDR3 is TGTGCCAGCTCAGTGCGGGAGGGACACACAGATACGCAGTATTTT. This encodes CASSVREGHTDTQYF.